The clone carrying this T cell receptor beta chain has a handful of counts. Its antigen remains unidentified. This record belongs to a study of blood T cells in healthy people across ages. Drawn from each donor were roughly 9.4 milliliters of peripheral blood. Study results and caveats: Donor CMV infection status was unknown, possibly confounding age-related changes in expanded clonotypes. Naive T cell percentage showed a strong correlation with the diversity of TCR beta.

PCR was performed a second time for about 7 to 11 cycles using a sample-barcoded 5' primer and a J-beta primer mix. Each cDNA molecule was tagged by a template-switch adaptor with 12 random nucleotides. TCRdb reprocessed the 5' RACE reads with MiXCR, giving one entry per CDR3 protein. The sample lists 1,100,000 or so distinct CDR3 sequences, over 35% seen once, with approximately 20% in the top ten. The specimen sequenced was blood. The TCR sequence derives from a woman aged 55-70 years in good health.

CDR3 amino acids: CSVGLSAGGPDNEQFF. The CDR3 nucleotides are TGCAGCGTTGGGCTATCGGCGGGAGGGCCCGACAATGAGCAGTTCTTC. This chain connects TRBV29-1 to TRBJ2-1; 9 bases map to TRBD2. Germline V lookup: CDR1 SQVTM, CDR2 ANQGSEA. The CDR3 covers 16 residues. V lost 4 bases, J lost 5 bases, and 12 bases stayed unmatched.